These 17 T cell receptor beta chains were sequenced from one sample in a study of shared clonotypes between healthy human individuals. Assay: immunoSEQ multiplex PCR; the TCRdb copy retains only in-frame clones and omits some. The sample consists of 450,000 to 500,000 clones, 70% to 85% of them appearing once. The sample consisted of PBMCs. The receptors shown here come from a woman between 40 and 55 years old in good health. Some clones in this sample may be carry-over from other donors' samples.

About this clone itself: As the CDR3 is not closed by the conserved phenylalanine or tryptophan, this likely results from a read error. V gene TRBV7-8 combines with J gene TRBJ2-7; D remains unclear. This CDR3 is built from 15 residues. Germline CDR1 and CDR2: SGHVS and FQNEAQ. V dropped 1 base and J dropped 0 bases, with 10 bases sitting between them. CDR3 sequence: CASSLVPTGSYEQYL. DNA for the CDR3: TGTGCCAGCAGCTTAGTTCCGACTGGCTCCTACGAGCAGTACCTC.

V is TRBV27 and J is TRBJ2-3, with 10 bases identical to TRBD1. The CDR3 is 16 amino acids. CDR1 and CDR2 (germline): MNHEY, SMNVEV (reference sequence). With 3 bases clipped from V and 8 bases from J, the junction kept 11 bases outside the gene matches. The CDR3 loop is CASSLRPTGGLVTQYF. DNA of the CDR3: TGTGCCAGCAGTTTGAGGCCGACAGGGGGCTTGGTTACGCAGTATTTT.

V and J are TRBV10-3 and TRBJ2-7; D gene uncertain. There are 17 residues in the CDR3. Trimming removed 4 bases at V and 1 base at J, with 20 bases between. The germline V gene has CDR1 ENHRY and CDR2 SYGVKD. CDR3 protein: CAISGTLTPGSSYEQYF. The CDR3 DNA is TGTGCCATCAGTGGAACCCTGACACCAGGTTCTTCCTACGAGCAGTACTTC.

The J gene is TRBJ1-4, the V gene TRBV30, with D possibly TRBD1 on 5 matching bases. V was trimmed by 0 bases and J by 0 bases, leaving 20 bases between them. CDR1 is GTSNPN and CDR2 is SVGIG in the germline V gene (reference sequence). This CDR3 is built from 19 residues. Here the CDR3 reads CAWSVFSGGLAATNEKLFF. The CDR3 DNA sequence: TGTGCCTGGAGTGTATTTTCCGGGGGGTTGGCCGCAACTAATGAAAAACTGTTTTTT.

The chain employs TRBV28 and TRBJ1-2, with a possible D match to TRBD1 (6 bases). CDR3 length equals 16 residues. Germline loops: CDR1 MDHEN, CDR2 SYDVKM. The V end lost 6 bases, the J end lost 7 bases, and 24 bases lay between the germline ends. CDR3 loop: CASSPGGLQGVAGYTF. CDR3 bases: TGTGCCAGCAGCCCCGGGGGTTTACAGGGTGTCGCTGGCTACACCTTC.

As concerns this clone: The sample has other DNA sequences that encode this CDR3 too. CDR3 protein: CASSLTANYGYTF. The CDR3 coding sequence is TGCGCCAGCAGCTTGACGGCAAACTATGGCTACACCTTC. This chain links TRBV5-1 with TRBJ1-2, with no clear D. The CDR3 spans 13 residues. Trimming took 1 base from V and 2 from J, leaving 6 bases between them. The germline CDR1 and CDR2 sequences are SGHRS and YFSETQ.

The chain combines TRBV27 with TRBJ2-4; possible D gene TRBD1, 6 bases. CDR3 length: 13 amino acids. Germline V CDR1 and CDR2: MNHEY, SMNVEV (reference sequence). Trimming took 5 bases from V and 6 from J, leaving 11 bases between them. CDR3 in DNA: TGTGCCAGCAGTCCAGGGGTCGGAAACATTCAGTACTTC. It is translated as CASSPGVGNIQYF.

The sample holds one count of this clone. As DNA, the CDR3 is TGTGCCAGCAGGCCAGACGGGACTGGCTACAATGAGCAGTTCTTC. Its protein is CASRPDGTGYNEQFF. This chain joins TRBV7-9 and TRBJ2-1; possibly TRBD2 for D (6 bases). This CDR3 is 15 amino acids long. The germline V gene encodes CDR1 SEHNR and CDR2 FQNEAQ (reference sequence). The germline V and J ends were trimmed by 6 bases and 3 bases, with 15 bases remaining between them.

This clone was seen just once. The CDR3 reads CASSSQRSGPNTGELFF. Here the CDR3 DNA reads TGTGCCAGCAGCTCCCAGCGATCGGGACCGAACACCGGGGAGCTGTTTTTT. V and J are TRBV11-3 and TRBJ2-2; the D call may be TRBD1 or TRBD2 (5 bases each). Germline loops: CDR1 SGHNT, CDR2 YENEEA. This CDR3 is 17 amino acids long. V lost 4 bases, J lost 0 bases, and 15 bases lay in between.

The gene calls are TRBV28 and TRBJ2-3, with TRBD1 as a possible D gene (6 bases). Germline V lookup: CDR1 MDHEN, CDR2 SYDVKM. This CDR3 is built from 16 residues. V lost 5 bases, J lost 0 bases, and 15 bases lay in between. CDR3 amino acids: CASSPQGAISTDTQYF. CDR3 sequence (DNA): TGTGCCAGCAGTCCACAGGGAGCGATCAGCACAGATACGCAGTATTTT.

The chain carries TRBV9 and TRBJ2-6; 8 bases map to TRBD1. CDR3 length equals 17 residues. The germline CDR1 and CDR2 sequences are SGDLS and YYNGEE. V gave up 4 bases and J gave up 0 bases; unmatched junction bases: 6. This CDR3 reads CASSPRDRSSGANVLTF. CDR3 DNA: TGTGCCAGCAGCCCCCGGGACAGGTCCTCTGGGGCCAACGTCCTGACTTTC.

This clone was counted a single time. The rearrangement links TRBV12-2 to TRBJ2-2; the table's D call of TRBD2 was not tested on the DNA. TRBV12-2 is tagged as a pseudogene. The CDR3 contains 19 residues. CDR3 sequence (DNA): TGTGCAAGTCGCTTAGGCGCCCACTCGCGCGGAAGGCGGGCCGGGGAGCTGTTTTTT. Translation gives CASRLGAHSRGRRAGELFF.

The V call is TRBV6-1, the J call TRBJ2-1; 10 nucleotides line up with TRBD2. Germline V gene lookup returns CDR1 MNHNS and CDR2 SASEGT. There are 15 residues in the CDR3. V trimming: 4 bases; J trimming: 3 bases; junction bases outside the gene matches: 3. CDR3 DNA sequence: TGTGCCAGCAGTGCACCTAGCGGGAGCTACAATGAGCAGTTCTTC. It codes for CASSAPSGSYNEQFF.

The rearrangement uses TRBV23-1 and TRBJ1-5, with a weak D call TRBD1 (6 bases). TRBV23-1 is an ORF, with its function uncertain. The CDR3 runs 14 residues. Trimming took off 6 bases at V and 7 bases at J, with 16 bases between the two ends. CDR3 residues: CASRGTGRGQPQHF. Written as DNA, the CDR3 is TGCGCCAGCAGGGGAACAGGGAGGGGGCAGCCCCAGCATTTT.

J is TRBJ2-5 and V is TRBV5-1; D ambiguous. Per the germline V gene, CDR1 is SGHRS and CDR2 is YFSETQ. The ends were cut back, 6 bases at V and 4 bases at J, with 7 bases in the middle. The CDR3 has 11 amino acids. Here the CDR3 DNA reads TGCGCCAGCAAGGTACGAGAGACCCAGTACTTC. It is translated as CASKVRETQYF.

The CDR3 nucleotides read TGTGCCAGCAGCTTATTGGGGAGCTCCTACAATGAGCAGTTCTTC. Translating gives CASSLLGSSYNEQFF. The chain links TRBV7-3 to TRBJ2-1; tentative D call: TRBD2 (5 bases). Germline CDR1 SGHTA, CDR2 FQGTGA. This CDR3 is built from 15 residues. V dropped 2 bases and J dropped 0 bases, with 8 bases sitting between them.

In the case of this clone: The same CDR3 also results from other DNA sequences found in this sample. The rearrangement joins TRBV6-1 to TRBJ2-7, with a tentative D call TRBD1 (6 bases). The CDR3 runs to 14 residues. V was pared by 3 bases and J by 2 bases, with 11 bases between. Germline CDR1 and CDR2: MNHNS and SASEGT. The CDR3 DNA reads TGTGCCAGCAGTGAGAGCAGGGGACCCTACGAGCAGTACTTC. Its translation: CASSESRGPYEQYF.